This section outlines one TCR beta chain sequence together with its context. Its antigen is not identified. The record originates from a study of PD-1 blockade in mismatch repair-deficient tumors. Study at large: Enrolled about 2012-2017, patients had progressing, pretreated mismatch repair-deficient cancers of about a dozen types.

General study results and limits: Rapid post-treatment expansion, then contraction, generally preceding radiologic response, marked tumor-resident clones.

V was trimmed by 5 bases and J by 10 bases, leaving 9 bases between them. Germline CDR1 and CDR2: MNHNS and SASEGT. The CDR3 is 11 residues long. Method: immunoSEQ multiplex PCR; TCRdb's copy keeps in-frame clones and lacks some. The sample carries approximately 51,000 clones, roughly 80% recorded once. TCRs were sequenced from a few patients responding to pembrolizumab. This receptor was obtained from an adult with mismatch repair-deficient cancer. This sample comprised peripheral blood, obtained around 19 weeks after starting pembrolizumab. The genes are TRBV6-1 and TRBJ1-3; no firm D call. Here the CDR3 reads CASSYMATIYF. The CDR3 DNA reads as TGTGCCAGCAGTTACATGGCGACCATATATTTT.